This TCR beta chain was retrieved from a study of tumor-infiltrating lymphocytes in oesophageal squamous cell carcinoma. TCRdb redid the calling of the PCR reads with MiXCR, one entry per CDR3 protein. The profile shows about 19,000 distinct CDR3 sequences, approximately 39% of them singletons. J was trimmed by 8 bases and V by 4 bases; bases with no gene match: 8. CDR1 and CDR2 from the germline V gene are SEHNR and FQNEAQ (reference sequence). The CDR3 has 14 residues. Sample share makes this clonotype medium-sized. Material: normal esophageal tissue next to the tumor. The TCR was taken from a male donor with esophageal squamous cell carcinoma. The chain combines TRBV7-9 with TRBJ2-1; TRBD2 matches 7 bases. DNA of the CDR3: TGTGCCAGCAGCTGGGAAACTAGCGTCCATGAGCAGTTCTTC. It is translated as CASSWETSVHEQFF.